A selection of T cell receptor beta chains follows, all from one sample in a study of blood T cell repertoires in COVID-19. Method: immunoSEQ multiplex PCR; TCRdb's copy keeps in-frame clones and lacks some. The table shows approximately 470,000 clones, with roughly 88% occurring only once. The sample comprised peripheral blood. The receptors come from a human donor in a cohort sampled during active COVID-19. CDR3s include the opening cysteine and the closing phenylalanine or tryptophan. Fields, in order: clone size, V gene, D gene, J gene, CDR3 DNA, CDR3 protein. A D gene is named only where the DNA matches it firmly. A clone size is listed for some rows: how often the clone was seen (once, few, many), or a class if it is expanded.

>NA|TRBV4-2|TRBD2|TRBJ2-7
TGTGCCAGCAGCCAAGAGCGGGAGGGCCGGAATGAGCAGTACTTC
CASSQEREGRNEQYF
>NA|TRBV6-5|NA|TRBJ1-5
TGTGCCAGCAGACTTAGCACCCTTAGCAATCAGCCCCAGCATTTT
CASRLSTLSNQPQHF
>NA|TRBV9|TRBD2|TRBJ2-1
TGTGCCAGCAGCGCCGGACTAGCCTACAATGAGCAGTTCTTC
CASSAGLAYNEQFF
>NA|TRBV6-6|NA|TRBJ1-2
TGTGCCAGCAGTCCGGACTTAGGAATTGGCTACACCTTC
CASSPDLGIGYTF
>NA|TRBV9|NA|TRBJ2-1
TGTGCCAGCAGCCTGGACATTAAGCATGAGCAGTTCTTC
CASSLDIKHEQFF
>NA|TRBV15|TRBD2|TRBJ2-1
TGTGCCACCAGCAGAGATTTCGGGGGGAGTCGCGCCTACAATGAGCAGTTCTTC
CATSRDFGGSRAYNEQFF
>NA|TRBV19|NA|TRBJ1-2
TGTGCCAGTAAGCCCTCTGGAGGTAGCCAACTTCTGGGAGGCTACACCTTC
CASKPSGGSQLLGGYTF
>NA|TRBV2|NA|TRBJ1-5
TGTGCCAGCAGTGAAGGCGGAAACAATCAGCCCCAGCATTTT
CASSEGGNNQPQHF
>NA|TRBV3-1/TRBV3-2|TRBD2|TRBJ2-5
TGTGCCAGCAGCCACGGGGGGGTCCAAGAGACCCAGTACTTC
CASSHGGVQETQYF
>NA|TRBV18|TRBD1|TRBJ1-6
TGTGCCAGCTCACCGGACAGGGGAGCATCACCCCTCCACTTT
CASSPDRGASPLHF
>NA|TRBV15|TRBD1|TRBJ1-4
TGTGCCACCAGCAGAGATATCGGGACAGATGAAAAACTGTTTTTT
CATSRDIGTDEKLFF
>NA|TRBV28|TRBD2|TRBJ2-5
TGTGCCATAGGACTAGCGGGAGGGGAAGAGACCCAGTACTTC
CAIGLAGGEETQYF
>NA|TRBV24-1|NA|TRBJ1-2
TGTGCCACCAGTCGGGCGGACAGCGAGTATGGCTACACCTTC
CATSRADSEYGYTF
>NA|TRBV3-1/TRBV3-2|TRBD2|TRBJ2-2
TGTGCCAGCAGCCAAAAACTAGCGGGAAGCCTCACCGGGGAGCTGTTTTTT
CASSQKLAGSLTGELFF
>NA|TRBV7-3|TRBD2|TRBJ2-2
TGTGCCAGCGGACTAGCGCTGAACACCGGGGAGCTGTTTTTT
CASGLALNTGELFF
>few|TRBV7-9|NA|TRBJ2-7
TGTGCCAGCAGCATGGCAGGGGACACGTACGAGCAGTACTTC
CASSMAGDTYEQYF
>NA|TRBV7-9|NA|TRBJ1-2
TGTGCCAGCAGCGCAACGCAGGGGTCGGGCGGCTACACCTTC
CASSATQGSGGYTF
>NA|TRBV19|NA|TRBJ1-1
TGTGCCAGTAGTTCACAGGTGAACACTGAAGCTTTCTTT
CASSSQVNTEAFF
>NA|TRBV10-3|TRBD1|TRBJ2-7
TGTGCCATCCCGGGACAGGGTCCCAACGAGCAGTACTTC
CAIPGQGPNEQYF
>NA|TRBV11-2|TRBD1|TRBJ1-4
TGTGCCAGCAGCACGGGACAGCGATCTAATGAAAAACTGTTTTTT
CASSTGQRSNEKLFF
>NA|TRBV11-2|TRBD2|TRBJ2-7
TGTGCCAGCACCCCTCGGTCTAGCGGGGCCTACGAGCAGTACTTC
CASTPRSSGAYEQYF
>once|TRBV9|TRBD2|TRBJ2-7
TGTGCCAGCAGCGCCCGTTGGAGGGCGGGGGAGTCCTACGAGCAGTACTTC
CASSARWRAGESYEQYF
>NA|TRBV11-2|NA|TRBJ1-5
TGTGCCAGCAGCTTAGACCAAACTGGTGAGCCCCAGCATTTT
CASSLDQTGEPQHF
>many|TRBV19|TRBD1|TRBJ1-1
TGTGCCAGTGGAAGACAGGGTCAGACTGAAGCTTTCTTT
CASGRQGQTEAFF
>NA|TRBV19|NA|TRBJ1-1
TGTGCCAGTAGTATTCTTGCCGTTAGGAACACTGAAGCTTTCTTT
CASSILAVRNTEAFF
>NA|TRBV30|NA|TRBJ1-3
TGTGCCTGGAGAATTGGGGCGGGAAACACCATATATTTT
CAWRIGAGNTIYF
>NA|TRBV30|NA|TRBJ1-4
TGTGCCTGGAGTGTACCAGGGTCTGAAAAACTGTTTTTT
CAWSVPGSEKLFF
>NA|TRBV4-3|TRBD2|TRBJ2-2
TGCGCCAGCAGCCAAGATGCAGCGGGAGGGCCGGGCACCGGGGAGCTGTTTTTT
CASSQDAAGGPGTGELFF
>NA|TRBV30|TRBD1|TRBJ1-2
TGTGCCTGGAGGATAGACAGGGCAAGGAATGGCTACACCTTC
CAWRIDRARNGYTF
>NA|TRBV15|NA|TRBJ2-5
TGTGCCACCAGTCGGAGGGGCGAGACCCAGTACTTC
CATSRRGETQYF
>NA|TRBV6-4|TRBD1|TRBJ1-2
TGTGCCAGCAGTCCAAAAACGGGACAGGGAGGAAACTATGGCTACACCTTC
CASSPKTGQGGNYGYTF
>NA|TRBV6-5|NA|TRBJ1-1
TGTGCCAGCAGTTACTATGGAGTGAACACTGAAGCTTTCTTT
CASSYYGVNTEAFF
>few|TRBV19|TRBD2|TRBJ2-7
TGTGCCAGTAGTATGGGGCCAGCGGGAGTCTACGAGCAGTACTTC
CASSMGPAGVYEQYF
>NA|TRBV21-1|NA|TRBJ1-1
TGTGCCAGCAGTATCCAGGGCGGACGGAACACTGAAGCTTTCTTT
CASSIQGGRNTEAFF
>NA|TRBV12-3/TRBV12-4|NA|TRBJ1-2
TGTGCCAGCAGTTTTACAGGGAAGGTCTACACCTTC
CASSFTGKVYTF
>NA|TRBV28|NA|TRBJ1-5
TGTGCCAGCAGTCCTGGGGGGGGTCTCAATCAGCCCCAGCATTTT
CASSPGGGLNQPQHF
>NA|TRBV6-1|NA|TRBJ1-4
TGTGCCAGCAGTGAAACCCGCGCGTCAAATAATGAAAAACTGTTTTTT
CASSETRASNNEKLFF
>few|TRBV19|NA|TRBJ1-2
TGTGCCAGTACAGGGTACCTATCCCGAATTCGTCAACAAGGTTATGGCTACACCTTC
CASTGYLSRIRQQGYGYTF
>NA|TRBV30|NA|TRBJ1-1
TGTGCCTGGAGTAATGGGCTTGGTGGTGTCGAAGCTTTCTTT
CAWSNGLGGVEAFF
>NA|TRBV19|TRBD2|TRBJ2-3
TGTGCCAGTAGTACCCAGTGGAGTAGCGGGAGGGTGGATACGCAGTATTTT
CASSTQWSSGRVDTQYF
>NA|TRBV28|NA|TRBJ2-2
TGTGCCAGCAGTTCAACAGTCACCGGGGAGCTGTTTTTT
CASSSTVTGELFF
>NA|TRBV5-5|TRBD2|TRBJ2-1
TGTGCCAGCAGCTTGGATAGCGGGAGGTATGGTGAGCAGTTCTTC
CASSLDSGRYGEQFF
>few|TRBV5-1|NA|TRBJ1-5
TGCGCCAGCAGCTTGATCGGGGGTCAGCCCCAGCATTTT
CASSLIGGQPQHF
>NA|TRBV5-4|NA|TRBJ2-1
TGTGCCAGCAGCGCTACAGGGAGAAATGAGCAGTTCTTC
CASSATGRNEQFF
>many|TRBV28|TRBD2|TRBJ2-5
TGTGCCAGCAGTTTGGGCTCTAGCGGGAAAGGGGAGACCCAGTACTTC
CASSLGSSGKGETQYF
>NA|TRBV7-3|TRBD2|TRBJ2-2
TGTGCCAGCAGCTTATATCCCCTAGCGGGAGGGCGGAACACCGGGGAGCTGTTTTTT
CASSLYPLAGGRNTGELFF
>NA|TRBV7-2|NA|TRBJ1-2
TGTGCCAGCAGCTTATCCAGGGGCAACTATGGCTACACCTTC
CASSLSRGNYGYTF
>NA|TRBV4-2|TRBD2|TRBJ2-1
TGTGCCAGCAGCCAAGATAAGGGGAGGGAGGGTGAGCAGTTCTTC
CASSQDKGREGEQFF
>NA|TRBV6-5|TRBD1|TRBJ1-1
TGTGCCAGCAACGACAGGGGATTGGGGGGCACTGAAGCTTTCTTT
CASNDRGLGGTEAFF
>NA|TRBV19|TRBD2|TRBJ2-7
TGTGCCAGTAGTTTTTTAACAGCGGGAGGGGTCCCCTACGAGCAGTACTTC
CASSFLTAGGVPYEQYF
>few|TRBV9|NA|TRBJ1-1
TGTGCCAGCAGCGTTCAAATAGCCACTGAAGCTTTCTTT
CASSVQIATEAFF
>NA|TRBV5-1|NA|TRBJ2-7
TGCGCCAGCAGCCCTCCCGCGGGCGGGCCCACTCTGCCCGAGCAGTACTTC
CASSPPAGGPTLPEQYF
>NA|TRBV3-1/TRBV3-2|TRBD1|TRBJ2-2
TGTGCCAGCAGCTCCGGGACAGACACCGGGGAGCTGTTTTTT
CASSSGTDTGELFF
>NA|TRBV9|TRBD2|TRBJ2-7
TGTGCCAGCAGCGTAGTAGCGGGGTCCTACGAGCAGTACTTC
CASSVVAGSYEQYF
>NA|TRBV2|NA|TRBJ1-4
TGTGCCAGCAAAAGGGGTTCTAATGAAAAACTGTTTTTT
CASKRGSNEKLFF
>NA|TRBV6-5|NA|TRBJ1-1
TGTGCCAGCAGGGGGGGAGGGTACACTGAAGCTTTCTTT
CASRGGGYTEAFF
>NA|TRBV6-4|NA|TRBJ1-6
TGTGCCAGCAGTGACAGGAGCTCCTATAATTCACCCCTCCACTTT
CASSDRSSYNSPLHF
>NA|TRBV30|NA|TRBJ2-1
TGTGCCTTATGGAGGGCCCAGGGTCTGGTCAATGAGCAGTTCTTC
CALWRAQGLVNEQFF
>NA|TRBV5-8|NA|TRBJ1-4
TGTGCCAGCAGCTTGGACTTTGTTGCAACTAATGAAAAACTGTTTTTT
CASSLDFVATNEKLFF